A selection of T cell receptor beta chains follows, all from one sample in a study of cytomegalovirus exposure and HLA in healthy donors. TCRdb keeps only in-frame clones here, not all; method: immunoSEQ multiplex PCR. The profile covers 160,000 or so clones, with 84% appearing a single time and about 1% taken by the ten largest. The specimen was PBMCs. The receptors were sampled from a man younger than 40 in good health and CMV-seronegative. Each CDR3 is given with its conserved first and last residue. A D gene is named only where the DNA matches it firmly. Size is omitted from some rows. Given values are once, few, many or a class for expanded clones.

once,15,TRBV5-1,TRBD2,TRBJ2-7,CASRAGLADSYEQYF,TGCGCCAGCAGGGCGGGACTAGCGGACTCCTACGAGCAGTACTTC
NA,15,TRBV9,TRBD1,TRBJ2-6,CASSAGQGLANVLTF,TGTGCCAGCAGCGCCGGACAGGGTTTGGCCAACGTCCTGACTTTC
NA,18,TRBV5-1,TRBD1,TRBJ1-6,CASSLGAGGSSYNSPLHF,TGCGCCAGCAGCCTCGGGGCAGGGGGAAGCTCCTATAATTCACCCCTCCACTTT
NA,13,TRBV11-3,NA,TRBJ2-7,CASSFHQSYEQYF,TGTGCCAGCAGCTTCCATCAATCCTACGAGCAGTACTTC
NA,14,TRBV5-1,NA,TRBJ2-7,CASSSTDGATQQYF,TGCGCCAGCAGCTCGACAGATGGAGCTACGCAGCAGTACTTC
NA,15,TRBV5-4,TRBD2,TRBJ2-1,CASTVAGGDHNEQFF,TGTGCCAGCACCGTAGCGGGGGGAGACCACAATGAGCAGTTCTTC
NA,14,TRBV11-2,NA,TRBJ2-3,CASSLGAGTDTQYF,TGTGCCAGCAGCTTAGGGGCGGGGACAGATACGCAGTATTTT
NA,20,TRBV5-4,TRBD2,TRBJ2-1,CASSRAIDPSGRYSYNEQFF,TGTGCCAGCAGCCGTGCTATTGATCCTAGCGGCCGATACTCCTACAATGAGCAGTTCTTC
NA,15,TRBV29-1,TRBD2,TRBJ2-1,CSAGRGLLAGAEQFF,TGCAGCGCGGGCAGGGGGCTACTAGCGGGAGCTGAGCAGTTCTTC
NA,16,TRBV4-1,TRBD1,TRBJ2-3,CASSLYGQGGVDTQYF,TGCGCCAGCAGCTTATACGGACAGGGGGGAGTAGATACGCAGTATTTT
once,20,TRBV6-1,NA,TRBJ2-4,CASSEWELEPLLLAKNIQYF,TGTGCCAGCAGTGAATGGGAACTAGAACCCCTATTGCTAGCCAAAAACATTCAGTACTTC
NA,21,TRBV5-1,TRBD1,TRBJ1-3,CASSLGGGQGRTSYSGNTIYF,TGCGCCAGCAGCTTGGGTGGCGGACAGGGGCGCACAAGCTACTCTGGAAACACCATATATTTT
NA,17,TRBV19,TRBD1,TRBJ2-6,CASSMSGGEPGANVLTF,TGTGCCAGTAGTATGTCAGGGGGCGAACCTGGGGCCAACGTCCTGACTTTC
NA,14,TRBV4-3,NA,TRBJ2-7,CASSRGAASYEQYF,TGCGCCAGCAGCCGAGGTGCGGCCTCCTACGAGCAGTACTTC
once,16,TRBV5-6,TRBD2,TRBJ2-7,CASSLSLAGGRYEQYF,TGTGCCAGCAGCTTGAGTCTAGCGGGGGGGCGGTACGAGCAGTACTTC
NA,16,TRBV7-2,TRBD1,TRBJ2-7,CASSSRTGGFSYEQYF,TGTGCCAGCAGCTCCAGGACAGGGGGCTTCTCCTACGAGCAGTACTTC
NA,18,TRBV6-1,TRBD1,TRBJ1-6,CASSEAVTGGFYNSPLHF,TGTGCCAGCAGTGAAGCGGTGACAGGGGGCTTCTATAATTCACCCCTCCACTTT
NA,15,TRBV15,NA,TRBJ1-3,CATSRGGGAGNTIYF,TGTGCCACCAGCAGAGGGGGGGGCGCTGGAAACACCATATATTTT
NA,16,TRBV7-9,NA,TRBJ1-4,CSSSFGRGGTNEKLFF,TGTTCCAGCAGCTTCGGGAGGGGGGGGACTAATGAAAAACTGTTTTTT
NA,18,TRBV5-1,NA,TRBJ1-6,CASSLRQQSSSYNSPLHF,TGCGCCAGCAGCTTGCGTCAACAGTCAAGCTCCTATAATTCACCCCTCCACTTT
NA,18,TRBV7-9,NA,TRBJ1-5,CASSLERRVPYSNQPQHF,TGTGCCAGCAGCTTAGAACGGAGGGTCCCATATAGCAATCAGCCCCAGCATTTT
NA,15,TRBV27,NA,TRBJ2-7,CASSLLRGIGYEQYF,TGTGCCAGCAGTTTATTACGAGGAATTGGATACGAGCAGTACTTC
NA,11,TRBV11-3,NA,TRBJ2-7,CASSTNREQYF,TGTGCCAGCAGCACTAACAGGGAGCAGTACTTC
NA,15,TRBV5-4,TRBD2,TRBJ2-7,CASSLAGGSSYEQYF,TGTGCCAGCAGCTTGGCCGGCGGGAGCTCCTACGAGCAGTACTTC
NA,13,TRBV9,NA,TRBJ2-3,CASSAARGEVQYF,TGTGCCAGCAGCGCTGCCAGGGGGGAGGTGCAGTATTTT
NA,16,TRBV11-1,TRBD1,TRBJ2-1,CASSSRQGLMSYEQFF,TGTGCCAGCAGCTCCCGACAGGGGTTAATGTCTTATGAGCAGTTCTTC
NA,18,TRBV11-2,TRBD1,TRBJ2-7,CASSLDWWWTGESYEQYF,TGTGCCAGCAGCTTAGATTGGTGGTGGACAGGGGAGAGCTACGAGCAGTACTTC